These 22 T cell receptor beta chains were sequenced from one sample in a study of post-analysis software for immune sequencing data. Antigens of these TCRs are unknown. Study observations and caveats: About 5 TRBV segments were significantly more frequent in patients than in controls. TRBV5-6, TRBV5-1 and TRBV20-1 were among these segments.

Prepared libraries of TCR beta cDNA carried unique molecular identifiers. TCRdb ran MiXCR on the PCR reads and lists one entry per CDR3 protein. The sample carries roughly 870,000 distinct CDR3 sequences, about 57% recorded once. Input material: blood. These receptors were obtained from a girl between 5 and 17 years old with multiple sclerosis.

The chain uses TRBV3-1 and TRBJ2-5; D remains ambiguous. The CDR3 totals 15 residues. CDR1 and CDR2 from the germline V gene are LGHDT and YNNKEL (reference sequence). Trimming left V 1 base short and J 3 bases short, with 12 bases between. DNA of the CDR3: TGTGCCAGCAGCCAAGGGAGCCTTAGTGAAGAGACCCAGTACTTC. As protein: CASSQGSLSEETQYF.

In the case of this clonotype: At one end the junction does not follow the germline gene, possibly because of a read error. The chain carries TRBV7-7 and TRBJ2-7, with D hard to call. The J call may be incorrect, as the DNA end agrees better with TRBJ2-5. CDR3 length: 14 amino acids. Germline CDR1 reads SSHAT; CDR2 reads FNYEAQ (reference sequence). The DNA for the CDR3 is TGTGCTAGCAGCACCCGGAAAGAGCAGGAGACCCAGTACTTC. It translates to CASSTRKEQETQYF.

The chain is built from TRBV5-1 and TRBJ2-3, with TRBD1 matching 7 bases. Germline V gene sequence: CDR1 SGHRS, CDR2 YFSETQ. The J segment lost 0 bases and the V segment lost 0 bases, leaving 7 bases of the junction unmatched. The CDR3 consists of 17 residues. The CDR3 DNA is TGCGCCAGCAGCTTGGGAATCGGGACAGAAAGCACAGATACGCAGTATTTT. Protein sequence: CASSLGIGTESTDTQYF.

This clonotype was found once. The chain employs TRBV29-1 and TRBJ2-1; TRBD1 matches 8 bases. Germline V gene sequence: CDR1 SQVTM, CDR2 ANQGSEA. CDR3 length: 13 residues. Trimming at V came to 6 bases and at J to 4 bases, leaving 5 bases not matched to a gene. CDR3 in amino acids: CSVDRGRYNEQFF. The CDR3, as DNA: TGCAGCGTCGACAGGGGAAGGTACAATGAGCAGTTCTTC.

This rearrangement joins TRBV5-6 to TRBJ2-2; 7 bases align to TRBD1. The germline V gene has CDR1 SGHDT and CDR2 YYEEEE. The CDR3 sequence is 17 residues long. The J segment lost 2 bases and the V segment lost 4 bases, leaving 11 bases of the junction unmatched. CDR3 in amino acids: CASSPRWPGGNTGELFF. CDR3 coding DNA: TGTGCCAGCAGCCCCCGATGGCCAGGGGGAAACACCGGGGAGCTGTTTTTT.

J is TRBJ2-7 and V is TRBV5-1; D is perhaps TRBD2 (7 bases). Germline V gene data show CDR1 as SGHRS and CDR2 as YFSETQ. The CDR3 totals 18 residues. The V and J ends lost 0 bases and 1 base respectively, with 20 bases between them. The CDR3 loop reads CASSLVPRGGAQSYEQYF. CDR3 sequence (DNA): TGCGCCAGCAGCTTGGTTCCTCGTGGGGGGGCCCAATCCTACGAGCAGTACTTC.

This chain connects TRBV5-1 to TRBJ2-1; 9 bases line up with TRBD1. The germline gives CDR1 SGHRS, CDR2 YFSETQ. After removal of 0 bases from V and 8 bases from J, the junction contained 9 bases not matched to a gene. This CDR3 spans 16 amino acids. CDR3 loop: CASSLVIGTGYDEQFF. In DNA, the CDR3 is TGCGCCAGCAGCTTGGTGATTGGGACAGGGTATGATGAGCAGTTCTTC.

This clonotype turned up a few times. The chain has TRBV20-1 and TRBJ2-1; D uncertain. CDR3 length equals 12 residues. Trimming shortened V by 3 bases and J by 6 bases, and 9 bases separated the two germline ends. The germline gives CDR1 DFQATT, CDR2 SNEGSKA (reference sequence). The CDR3 DNA sequence: TGCAGTGCTAGGGATTACAGCAATGAGCAGTTCTTC. Protein sequence: CSARDYSNEQFF.

The chain couples TRBV6-6 to TRBJ2-7; D is uncertain. Trimming took 7 bases from V and 4 from J, leaving 20 bases between them. CDR3 length: 15 amino acids. Germline assignment: CDR1 MNHNY and CDR2 SVGAGI (reference sequence). The CDR3 coding sequence is TGTGCCAGCATGGGCCGAGGCACAAGACTTTACGAGCAGTACTTC. It is translated as CASMGRGTRLYEQYF.

The chain employs TRBV5-1 and TRBJ2-5; 8 bases fit TRBD1. The length of the CDR3 is 15 residues. The ends lost 5 bases at V and 2 bases at J; junction bases unmatched: 8. Germline-derived CDR1 and CDR2 are SGHRS and YFSETQ. CDR3: CASRDPDRAQETQYF. The CDR3 region has the DNA TGCGCCAGCAGGGATCCGGACAGGGCGCAAGAGACCCAGTACTTC. Variable domain in full (rest from reference TRBV5-1 and TRBJ2-5): KAGVTQTPRYLIKTRGQQVTLSCSPISGHRSVSWYQQTPGQGLQFLFEYFSETQRNKGNFPGRFSGRQFSNSRSEMNVSTLELGDSALYLCASRDPDRAQETQYFGPGTRLLVL.

V usage is TRBV27 and J usage is TRBJ1-1, with D unresolved. The CDR3 sequence is 13 residues long. CDR1 and CDR2 from the germline V gene are MNHEY and SMNVEV (reference sequence). Trimming cost V 7 bases and J 3 bases, with 12 bases left between them. The CDR3 nucleotides read TGTGCCAGCAAGCCCTGGATTGACACTGAAGCTTTCTTT. Translation: CASKPWIDTEAFF.

The V call is TRBV29-1, the J call TRBJ2-4, with D possibly being TRBD1 (5 bases). The CDR3 has 12 residues. Germline CDR1 reads SQVTM; CDR2 reads ANQGSEA. Trimming left V 2 bases short and J 9 bases short, with 11 bases between. The CDR3 protein is CSVEIGEGIQYF. CDR3 sequence (DNA): TGCAGCGTTGAAATAGGGGAAGGCATTCAGTACTTC.

The chain recombines TRBV6-1 with TRBJ1-6; weak D call: TRBD1 (5 bases). V was trimmed by 7 bases and J by 0 bases, leaving 19 bases between them. From germline, CDR1 is MNHNS and CDR2 SASEGT. This CDR3 has 18 residues. The CDR3 region is CASNQVGGRSSYNSPLHF. In nucleotides, the CDR3 is TGTGCCAGCAACCAGGTCGGGGGTCGAAGCTCCTATAATTCACCCCTCCACTTT.

This rearrangement joins TRBV27 to TRBJ2-7; 9 bases agree with TRBD2. The trim removed 5 bases at V and 7 bases at J, leaving 6 bases unmatched. The CDR3 covers 13 residues. The germline V gene encodes CDR1 MNHEY and CDR2 SMNVEV (reference sequence). The CDR3 sequence is CASSILAGREQYF. CDR3 DNA sequence: TGTGCCAGCAGTATCCTAGCGGGGAGGGAGCAGTACTTC.

This chain links TRBV12-3 or TRBV12-4 with TRBJ2-3; possible D gene TRBD2, 6 bases. This CDR3 has 13 residues. The ends were cut back, 6 bases at V and 9 bases at J, with 16 bases in the middle. Written as DNA, the CDR3 is TGTGCCAGCAGCCCCATAGGAGGGAAAACGCAGTATTTT. It specifies CASSPIGGKTQYF.

V gene TRBV12-3 or TRBV12-4 combines with J gene TRBJ2-5; the match to TRBD2 covers 7 bases. There are 15 residues in the CDR3. V was clipped by 1 base and J by 1 base; unmatched bases: 3. The CDR3 DNA reads TGTGCCAGCAGTTTAGTATCTAGCGGCCAAGAGACCCAGTACTTC. Protein sequence: CASSLVSSGQETQYF.

CDR3 residues: CASSPTSGYGYTF. As DNA, the CDR3 is TGTGCCAGCAGTCCAACGTCGGGGTATGGCTACACCTTC. The J gene is TRBJ1-2, the V gene TRBV6-6; no clear D gene. Germline V gene sequence: CDR1 MNHNY, CDR2 SVGAGI (reference sequence). This CDR3 contains 13 residues. Trimming took off 5 bases at V and 5 bases at J, with 12 bases between the two ends.

The table lists this clonotype with a few counts. The J gene is TRBJ2-3, the V gene TRBV20-1, with a tentative D call TRBD2 (5 bases). Trimming left V 3 bases short and J 1 base short, with 14 bases between. CDR1 is DFQATT, CDR2 SNEGSKA, per germline (reference sequence). The CDR3 extends over 15 amino acids. The CDR3 coding sequence is TGCAGTGCTAGGTGGGTCAGCGGAGGCACAGATACGCAGTATTTT. This codes for CSARWVSGGTDTQYF.

The CDR3 nucleotides read TGCGCCAGCAGCTTGGAGGTCAGTTCAAGCTCCTACGAGCAGTACTTC. Its translation: CASSLEVSSSSYEQYF. V gene TRBV5-1 combines with J gene TRBJ2-7; D gene ambiguous. Germline loops: CDR1 SGHRS, CDR2 YFSETQ. This CDR3 region has 16 residues. Between the trimmed V and J ends, which lost 0 bases and 0 bases, there was a span of 13 bases.

This clonotype came up a few times. The chain links TRBV9 to TRBJ2-3; D not resolved. The CDR3 is 13 residues long. Germline CDR1 reads SGDLS; CDR2 reads YYNGEE. Between the trimmed V and J ends, which lost 3 bases and 5 bases, there was a span of 10 bases. CDR3 in DNA: TGTGCCAGCAGCGCCGCGGTCGAAGATACGCAGTATTTT. It translates to CASSAAVEDTQYF. Looking up the rest from reference TRBV9 and TRBJ2-3 gives the full variable domain: DSGVTQTPKHLITATGQRVTLRCSPRSGDLSVYWYQQSLDQGLQFLIQYYNGEERAKGNILERFSAQQFPDLHSELNLSSLELGDSALYFCASSAAVEDTQYFGPGTRLTVL.

V and J are TRBV7-6 and TRBJ2-1; 9 positions agree with TRBD2. The ends lost 6 bases at V and 4 bases at J; junction bases unmatched: 7. The length of the CDR3 is 15 residues. Germline CDR1 is SGHVS and CDR2 is FNYEAQ. The CDR3 DNA reads TGTGCCAGCAGTATAACGGGACTAGCATACAATGAGCAGTTCTTC. Protein sequence: CASSITGLAYNEQFF.

The chain combines TRBV2 with TRBJ2-1; 9 bases map to TRBD2. This CDR3 is built from 15 residues. The J segment lost 4 bases and the V segment lost 4 bases, leaving 5 bases of the junction unmatched. The germline V gene has CDR1 SNHLY and CDR2 FYNNEI. The DNA of the CDR3 is TGTGCCAGCAGTGTTGAGCGGGGGGCATACAATGAGCAGTTCTTC. Amino acids: CASSVERGAYNEQFF.